The next 26 T cell receptor beta chains were all read from a single sample in a study of shared clonotypes between healthy human individuals. Measured with immunoSEQ multiplex PCR; TCRdb has only the in-frame clones, and not every one. The sample records approximately 500,000 clones, roughly 79% being singletons. Sequencing was carried out using PBMCs. The origin of the receptors is a woman between 35 and 50 years old in good health. Some clones in this sample may be carry-over from other donors' samples.

The rearrangement joins TRBV4-3 to TRBJ2-7, with 7 bases identical to TRBD2. The ends lost 1 base at V and 3 bases at J; junction bases unmatched: 6. This CDR3 region has 15 residues. CDR1 is LGHNA, CDR2 YSLEER, per germline. In nucleotides, the CDR3 is TGCGCCAGCAGCCAAGGGCTAGCGGAGTTCTACGAGCAGTACTTC. Its protein product is CASSQGLAEFYEQYF.

V usage is TRBV5-1 and J usage is TRBJ2-1, with TRBD1 as a possible D gene (6 bases). Trimming pared 4 bases from V and 2 bases from J, leaving 13 bases between. From germline, CDR1 is SGHRS and CDR2 YFSETQ. The CDR3 is 15 residues long. The CDR3 region is CASSKDRGAYNEQFF. DNA for the CDR3: TGCGCCAGCAGCAAGGACAGAGGAGCCTACAATGAGCAGTTCTTC.

The genes are TRBV7-3 and TRBJ2-3, with no clear D. CDR3 length: 13 residues. V was trimmed by 6 bases and J by 4 bases, leaving 11 bases between them. Germline assignment: CDR1 SGHTA and CDR2 FQGTGA. CDR3 protein: CASSLEIADTQYF. CDR3 DNA sequence: TGTGCCAGCAGTCTCGAAATCGCAGATACGCAGTATTTT.

This chain joins TRBV7-9 and TRBJ1-1, with D tentatively TRBD1 (6 bases). There are 13 residues in the CDR3. Germline V lookup: CDR1 SEHNR, CDR2 FQNEAQ (reference sequence). V was trimmed by 8 bases and J by 4 bases, leaving 14 bases between them. In DNA, the CDR3 is TGTGCCAGCTGTCACAGGGACGGCACTGAAGCTTTCTTT. It codes for CASCHRDGTEAFF.

The chain recombines TRBV13 with TRBJ2-7, with 8 bases identical to TRBD1. The germline V gene has CDR1 PRHDT and CDR2 FYEKMQ (reference sequence). V lost 1 base, J lost 6 bases, and 14 bases stayed unmatched. The CDR3 has 17 amino acids. CDR3 nucleotides: TGTGCCAGCAGCTTAGACCACGGACAGGGCGCGTTTGGCGAGCAGTACTTC. Protein: CASSLDHGQGAFGEQYF.

The chain has TRBV9 and TRBJ2-5; no firm D call. Germline CDR1 reads SGDLS; CDR2 reads YYNGEE. The CDR3 extends over 13 amino acids. V was shortened by 4 bases and J by 2 bases, with 9 bases between the two germline ends. The CDR3 here is CASSLSPQETQYF. Here the CDR3 DNA reads TGTGCCAGCAGCCTCAGTCCTCAAGAGACCCAGTACTTC.

V is TRBV11-1 and J is TRBJ1-2; D gene uncertain. V shed 0 bases and J shed 2 bases, with 4 bases lying between them. Germline V gene data show CDR1 as SGHAT and CDR2 as FQDESV (reference sequence). This CDR3 has 13 amino acids. The CDR3 region has the DNA TGTGCCAGCAGCTTAGCACTAAACTATGGCTACACCTTC. As protein: CASSLALNYGYTF.

The chain recombines TRBV4-1 with TRBJ1-4; 7 positions agree with TRBD1. The CDR3 totals 14 residues. Germline V CDR1 and CDR2: MGHRA, YSYEKL. The junction had 4 bases not matched to a gene; V was cut back by 1 base and J by 8 bases. The CDR3 spells CASSQGGDREKLFF. For the CDR3, the DNA is TGCGCCAGCAGCCAAGGTGGGGACAGAGAAAAACTGTTTTTT.

J is TRBJ2-1 and V is TRBV5-6; 11 nucleotides agree with TRBD2. The germline V gene encodes CDR1 SGHDT and CDR2 YYEEEE. The CDR3 spans 18 residues. V lost 0 bases and J lost 3; bases outside the gene matches: 8. The CDR3 sequence is CASSLGQPGTSGYNEQFF. The CDR3 DNA reads TGTGCCAGCAGCTTGGGGCAGCCCGGGACTAGCGGCTACAATGAGCAGTTCTTC.

The chain combines TRBV28 with TRBJ1-1, with D possibly matching TRBD1 (5 bases). Germline-derived CDR1 and CDR2 are MDHEN and SYDVKM. There are 14 residues in the CDR3. The ends were cut back, 4 bases at V and 1 base at J, with 10 bases in the middle. The CDR3 bases are TGTGCCAGCAGTTGGGGCGCAGGGAACACTGAAGCTTTCTTT. Amino acids: CASSWGAGNTEAFF.

The rearrangement joins TRBV10-3 to TRBJ2-2; 8 nucleotides match TRBD2. CDR1 ENHRY and CDR2 SYGVKD come from the germline V gene. V dropped 1 base and J dropped 4; count of bases not matched to a gene: 5. This CDR3 has 16 amino acids. CDR3 amino acids: CAISEFSLAGTGELFF. In nucleotides, the CDR3 is TGTGCCATCAGTGAGTTTTCGCTAGCGGGCACCGGGGAGCTGTTTTTT.

The J gene is TRBJ2-5, the V gene TRBV9, with a possible D match to TRBD2 (7 bases). Germline V lookup: CDR1 SGDLS, CDR2 YYNGEE. The V and J ends lost 4 bases and 1 base respectively, with 11 bases between them. This CDR3 region has 14 residues. The CDR3 here is CASSSRGAQETQYF. DNA for the CDR3: TGTGCCAGCAGCTCCCGGGGGGCCCAAGAGACCCAGTACTTC.

This chain links TRBV9 with TRBJ2-5, with D possibly TRBD1 on 6 matching bases. Germline CDR1 is SGDLS and CDR2 is YYNGEE. The CDR3 is 15 residues long. The V gene lost 2 bases and the J gene lost 4 bases, with 15 bases spanning the gap. The CDR3 sequence: CASSVSRGHGETQYF. The DNA of the CDR3 is TGTGCCAGCAGCGTTAGCAGGGGACACGGAGAGACCCAGTACTTC.

This chain connects TRBV6-1 to TRBJ1-2; TRBD1 matches 7 bases. The CDR3 consists of 14 residues. Germline lookup yields CDR1 MNHNS and CDR2 SASEGT. V trimming: 3 bases; J trimming: 4 bases; junction bases outside the gene matches: 5. The CDR3 here is CASSDRDSFYGYTF. CDR3 sequence (DNA): TGTGCCAGCAGTGACCGGGACAGCTTCTATGGCTACACCTTC.

This clone was found once. This chain connects TRBV18 to TRBJ1-4; weak D call: TRBD1 (6 bases). The V gene's germline CDR1 is KGHSH and CDR2 LQKENI. V was shortened by 5 bases and J by 4 bases, with 8 bases between the two germline ends. CDR3 length equals 13 residues. CDR3: CASSTGINEKLFF. CDR3 DNA sequence: TGTGCCAGCTCAACAGGGATTAATGAAAAACTGTTTTTT.

As regards this clone: The same CDR3 can be traced to other DNA sequences in this sample. J is TRBJ1-5 and V is TRBV19, with D perhaps matching TRBD1 (6 bases). The V and J ends lost 3 bases and 3 bases respectively, with 12 bases between them. Germline V gene data show CDR1 as LNHDA and CDR2 as SQIVND (reference sequence). The CDR3 totals 15 residues. The CDR3, as DNA: TGTGCCAGTAGTATTCGGACAGCCCTCAATCAGCCCCAGCATTTT. It specifies CASSIRTALNQPQHF.

The chain uses TRBV2 and TRBJ1-1; 12 bases agree with TRBD1. V dropped 7 bases and J dropped 8; count of bases not matched to a gene: 8. Germline assignment: CDR1 SNHLY and CDR2 FYNNEI. The CDR3 is 14 amino acids. In DNA, the CDR3 is TGTGCCAGCAATGCCGGGACAGGGGGCTTGGAAGCTTTCTTT. Protein sequence: CASNAGTGGLEAFF. Using reference TRBV2 and TRBJ1-1 for the parts outside the CDR3, the full variable domain is EPEVTQTPSHQVTQMGQEVILRCVPISNHLYFYWYRQILGQKVEFLVSFYNNEISEKSEIFDDQFSVERPDGSNFTLKIRSTKLEDSAMYFCASNAGTGGLEAFFGQGTRLTVV.

This clone was counted only a few times. The chain couples TRBV7-8 to TRBJ1-1; tentative D call: TRBD1 (6 bases). The CDR3 extends over 13 amino acids. Germline V gene sequence: CDR1 SGHVS, CDR2 FQNEAQ. Trimming shortened V by 7 bases and J by 1 base, and 10 bases separated the two germline ends. CDR3 nucleotide sequence: TGTGCCAGCATATGGACAGCGAACACTGAAGCTTTCTTT. Its translation: CASIWTANTEAFF.

Comments on this clone: At the DNA level, this CDR3 is encoded by other sequences in the same sample as well. The chain has TRBV15 and TRBJ1-5; D is unclear. V shed 1 base and J shed 4 bases, with 11 bases lying between them. This CDR3 contains 15 residues. From germline, CDR1 is LNHNV and CDR2 YYDKDF (reference sequence). Here the CDR3 DNA reads TGTGCCACCAGCAGAGCGGGCCTGTTTAATCAGCCCCAGCATTTT. This encodes CATSRAGLFNQPQHF.

Turning to this clone: Other DNA sequences from this sample encode an identical CDR3 as well. The chain uses TRBV6-6 and TRBJ2-7; maybe TRBD1 (7 bases). Trimming left V 0 bases short and J 0 bases short, with 9 bases between. This CDR3 has 15 residues. The germline CDR1 and CDR2 sequences are MNHNY and SVGAGI (reference sequence). The chain's CDR3 is CASSYSRDSSYEQYF. The DNA for the CDR3 is TGTGCCAGCAGTTACTCGCGGGACAGCTCCTACGAGCAGTACTTC.

This chain links TRBV7-9 with TRBJ1-2, with D possibly matching TRBD1 (5 bases). Trimming took 9 bases from V and 8 from J, leaving 13 bases between them. This CDR3 is built from 11 residues. Germline-derived CDR1 and CDR2 are SEHNR and FQNEAQ (reference sequence). CDR3 sequence (DNA): TGTGCCAGTACCAGGGATCTAGGCTACACCTTC. It is translated as CASTRDLGYTF.

The rearrangement uses TRBV28 and TRBJ2-5; D unclear. The V gene's germline CDR1 is MDHEN and CDR2 SYDVKM. The CDR3 has 14 residues. V was shortened by 6 bases and J by 0 bases, with 11 bases between the two germline ends. The DNA of the CDR3 is TGTGCCAGCAGCACCTCACCCAACCAAGAGACCCAGTACTTC. It translates to CASSTSPNQETQYF.

The chain joins TRBV5-6 to TRBJ2-1; 7 positions match TRBD2. Germline V lookup: CDR1 SGHDT, CDR2 YYEEEE. V lost 4 bases to trimming and J lost 0 bases; unmatched junction nucleotides: 13. The length of the CDR3 is 18 residues. CDR3 sequence: CASSTLAGSISSYNEQFF. CDR3 DNA: TGTGCCAGCAGCACATTAGCGGGCTCAATCAGCTCCTACAATGAGCAGTTCTTC.

This clone was picked up many times. V is TRBV27 and J is TRBJ2-1; 10 nucleotides line up with TRBD1. Germline CDR1 and CDR2: MNHEY and SMNVEV (reference sequence). The CDR3 is 17 amino acids. The ends lost 6 bases at V and 2 bases at J; junction bases unmatched: 10. DNA for the CDR3: TGTGCCAGCAGCTCACAACTCGGACAGGGGGCCTACAATGAGCAGTTCTTC. Amino acids: CASSSQLGQGAYNEQFF.

The chain combines TRBV27 with TRBJ2-3; D unclear. V lost 5 bases and J 2 bases, leaving 17 bases between the germline ends. Germline CDR1 and CDR2: MNHEY and SMNVEV (reference sequence). The CDR3 runs to 16 residues. The CDR3 DNA reads as TGTGCCAGCAGTCTCCGACGGCCTGTGCCCACAGATACGCAGTATTTT. It yields the protein CASSLRRPVPTDTQYF.

The chain carries TRBV15 and TRBJ2-2, with D tentatively TRBD2 (6 bases). Germline V CDR1 and CDR2: LNHNV, YYDKDF (reference sequence). The ends were cut back, 1 base at V and 2 bases at J, with 14 bases in the middle. The CDR3 contains 17 residues. The CDR3 nucleotides are TGTGCCACCAGCAGAGTTTTCTCTGCGGGAAACACCGGGGAGCTGTTTTTT. This translates into CATSRVFSAGNTGELFF.